This T cell receptor beta chain was obtained from a study of OX40 agonist ivuxolimab in advanced cancers. Turning to the study itself: The mean age was roughly 60 years, ranging from 23 to 79, with 82.7% of participants male. General study findings and limits: CD4+ and CD8+ T cells in blood underwent clonal expansion by week 6 at 0.1 to 3.0 mg/kg.

This clone was seen only a few times. Its antigen is unidentified. The CDR3 is 14 amino acids. Trimming shortened V by 0 bases and J by 3 bases, and 9 bases separated the two germline ends. Germline V gene lookup returns CDR1 SGHVS and CDR2 FQNEAQ. Clones were read by immunoSEQ multiplex PCR, and TCRdb kept only the in-frame ones, dropping some. The sample holds about 2,100 clones, roughly 77% seen once. The chain has TRBV7-8 and TRBJ2-7, with TRBD1 as a possible D gene (5 bases). The clonotype originates from an adult with an advanced solid tumor such as melanoma, head and neck, liver or kidney cancer. The specimen was CD4+ or CD8+ T cells sorted from blood, collected in a trial of the OX40 agonist ivuxolimab. CDR3 sequence (DNA): TGTGCCAGCAGCTTAGCGTCCCAGGGCTACGAGCAGTACTTC. This codes for CASSLASQGYEQYF. The whole variable domain, filled in from reference TRBV7-8 and TRBJ2-7, reads GAGVSQSPRYKVAKRGQDVALRCDPISGHVSLFWYQQALGQGPEFLTYFQNEAQLDKSGLPSDRFFAERPEGSVSTLKIQRTQQEDSAVYLCASSLASQGYEQYFGPGTRLTVT.